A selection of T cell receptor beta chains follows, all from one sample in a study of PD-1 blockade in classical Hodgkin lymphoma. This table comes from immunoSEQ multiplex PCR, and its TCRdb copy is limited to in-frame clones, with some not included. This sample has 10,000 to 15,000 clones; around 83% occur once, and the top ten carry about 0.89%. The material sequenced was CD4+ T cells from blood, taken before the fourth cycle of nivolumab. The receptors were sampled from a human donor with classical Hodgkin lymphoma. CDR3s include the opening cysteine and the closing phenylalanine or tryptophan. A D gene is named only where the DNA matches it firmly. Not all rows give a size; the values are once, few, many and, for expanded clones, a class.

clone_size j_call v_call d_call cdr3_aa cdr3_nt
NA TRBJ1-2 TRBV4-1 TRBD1 CASSQPRQGGKGGYTF TGCGCCAGCAGCCAACCCAGACAGGGAGGGAAAGGTGGCTACACCTTC
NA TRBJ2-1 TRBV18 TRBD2 CASSPSLAWKGNEQFF TGTGCCAGCTCGCCCTCACTAGCGTGGAAGGGCAATGAGCAGTTCTTC
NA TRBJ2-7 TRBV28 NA CASRSPGWRQPYF TGTGCCAGCAGATCTCCAGGTTGGAGGCAACCGTACTTC
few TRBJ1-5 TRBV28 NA CASSLTGPQHF TGTGCCAGCAGTTTGACAGGGCCCCAGCATTTT
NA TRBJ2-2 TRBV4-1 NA CASSLVGAGNVRELFF TGCGCCAGCAGCCTCGTGGGGGCAGGGAATGTCCGGGAGCTGTTTTTT
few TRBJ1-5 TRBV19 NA CASKEGIQPQHF TGTGCCAGTAAGGAGGGGATTCAGCCCCAGCATTTT
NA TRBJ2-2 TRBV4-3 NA CASGREVSGELFF TGCGCCAGCGGGCGAGAGGTTTCCGGGGAGCTGTTTTTT
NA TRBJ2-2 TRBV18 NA CASSPRTANTGELFF TGTGCCAGCTCACCGCGGACAGCGAACACCGGGGAGCTGTTTTTT
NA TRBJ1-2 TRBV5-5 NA CASTKLGVYGYTF TGTGCCAGCACCAAGTTAGGGGTATATGGCTACACCTTC
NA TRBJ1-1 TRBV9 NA CASSVAAGRTEAFF TGTGCCAGCAGCGTAGCGGCAGGGAGGACTGAAGCTTTCTTT
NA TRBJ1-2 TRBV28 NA CASKRGSDYGYTF TGTGCCAGCAAGAGGGGGTCGGACTATGGCTACACCTTC
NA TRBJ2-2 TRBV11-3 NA CASSPPTGELFF TGTGCCAGCAGCCCTCCAACCGGGGAGCTGTTTTTT
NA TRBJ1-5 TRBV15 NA CATSRERHSNQPQHF TGTGCCACCAGCAGAGAAAGACATAGCAATCAGCCCCAGCATTTT
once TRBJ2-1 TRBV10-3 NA CAISEASQQFF TGTGCCATCAGTGAAGCATCCCAGCAGTTCTTC
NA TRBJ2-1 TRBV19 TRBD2 CASSIRAGGPGEQFF TGTGCCAGTAGTATTCGGGCGGGAGGGCCCGGTGAGCAGTTCTTC
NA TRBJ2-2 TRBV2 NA CASSWDFNTGELFF TGTGCCAGCAGCTGGGACTTTAACACCGGGGAGCTGTTTTTT
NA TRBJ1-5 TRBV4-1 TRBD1 CASSQEPGQSIRPQHF TGCGCCAGCAGCCAAGAGCCGGGACAGTCAATCAGGCCCCAGCATTTT
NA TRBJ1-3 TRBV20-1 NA CSAGTNTIYF TGCAGTGCCGGAACGAACACCATATATTTT
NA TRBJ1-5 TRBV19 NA CASSIVRGGNQPQHF TGTGCCAGTAGTATTGTCAGGGGAGGTAATCAGCCCCAGCATTTT
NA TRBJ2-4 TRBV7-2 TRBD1 CASSIDRGKNIQYF TGTGCCAGCAGCATCGACAGGGGAAAAAACATTCAGTACTTC
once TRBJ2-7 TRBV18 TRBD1 CASSLDRGLEYF TGTGCCAGCTCATTAGACAGGGGGCTAGAGTACTTC
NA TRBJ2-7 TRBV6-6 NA CASMGALSYEQYF TGTGCCAGCATGGGGGCGCTATCCTACGAGCAGTACTTC
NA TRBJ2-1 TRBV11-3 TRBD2 CASSSIAGTSPTEQFF TGTGCCAGCAGCTCCATTGCCGGGACTAGCCCCACTGAGCAGTTCTTC
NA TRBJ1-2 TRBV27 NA CASSPGVQVYGYTF TGTGCCAGCAGCCCGGGAGTACAGGTGTATGGCTACACCTTC
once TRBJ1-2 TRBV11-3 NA CASSLPRAGDGYTF TGTGCCAGCAGCCTACCTCGGGCAGGGGATGGCTACACCTTC
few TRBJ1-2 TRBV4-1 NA CASSQEQFNYGYTF TGCGCCAGCAGCCAAGAACAGTTTAACTATGGCTACACCTTC
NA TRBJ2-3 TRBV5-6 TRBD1 CASSLVGQGGTDTQYF TGTGCCAGCAGCTTGGTGGGACAGGGCGGCACAGATACGCAGTATTTT
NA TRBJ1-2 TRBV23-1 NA CASSRGEGRVYGYTF TGCGCCAGCAGTCGAGGCGAGGGGCGGGTCTATGGCTACACCTTC
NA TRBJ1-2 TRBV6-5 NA CASSYWRRSVNYGYTF TGTGCCAGCAGTTACTGGCGTCGGAGTGTTAACTATGGCTACACCTTC
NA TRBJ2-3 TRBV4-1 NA CASSQIDLARDTQYF TGCGCCAGCAGCCAAATTGATTTAGCGCGCGATACGCAGTATTTT
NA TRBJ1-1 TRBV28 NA CASSLGGNTEAFF TGTGCCAGCAGTTTAGGCGGGAACACTGAAGCTTTCTTT
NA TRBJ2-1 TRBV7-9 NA CASSLRGASYNEQFF TGTGCCAGCAGCTTACGGGGGGCCTCCTACAATGAGCAGTTCTTC
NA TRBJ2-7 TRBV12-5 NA CASGLVEAAQYF TGTGCTAGTGGTTTGGTGGAGGCAGCGCAGTACTTC
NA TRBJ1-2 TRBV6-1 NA CASSEVSNGYTF TGTGCCAGCAGTGAAGTCAGCAATGGCTACACCTTC
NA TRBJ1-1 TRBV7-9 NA CASSLDMNTEAFF TGTGCCAGCAGCCTGGATATGAACACTGAAGCTTTCTTT
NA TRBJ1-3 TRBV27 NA CASSLSSGNTIYF TGTGCCAGCAGTCTGAGCTCTGGAAACACCATATATTTT
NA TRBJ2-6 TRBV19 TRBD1 CASSLQGAPLGGANVLTF TGTGCCAGTAGCCTACAGGGGGCTCCTTTAGGAGGGGCCAACGTCCTGACTTTC
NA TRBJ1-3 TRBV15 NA CATSRDRNTIYF TGTGCCACCAGCAGAGATCGAAACACCATATATTTT
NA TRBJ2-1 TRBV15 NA CATSSDRAGSYNEQFF TGTGCCACCAGCAGCGACAGAGCGGGCTCCTACAATGAGCAGTTCTTC
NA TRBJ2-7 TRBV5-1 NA CASSLVAPYEQYF TGCGCCAGCAGCTTGGTGGCGCCCTACGAGCAGTACTTC
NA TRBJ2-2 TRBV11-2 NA CASSLVGNTGELFF TGTGCCAGCAGCTTAGTAGGAAACACCGGGGAGCTGTTTTTT
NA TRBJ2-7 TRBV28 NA CASSFSVRPEQYF TGTGCCAGCAGTTTTAGTGTGCGTCCCGAGCAGTACTTC
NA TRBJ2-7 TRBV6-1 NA CASSAWTPYEQYF TGTGCCAGCAGTGCTTGGACACCCTACGAGCAGTACTTC
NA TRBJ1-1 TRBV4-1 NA CASSQAFFNTEAFF TGCGCCAGCAGCCAAGCTTTCTTTAACACTGAAGCTTTCTTT